This TCR beta chain was observed in a study of blood T cell repertoires in COVID-19. In the study overall: Material from acute and convalescent COVID-19 was sourced from the United States, Italy and Spain. PBMCs, B-cell-depleted T cells, or T cells were the source of the cDNA or gDNA that made up the material.

Per the study methods: Amplification of reference gene primers provided the estimated nucleated cell counts. Repertoires were generated with immunoSEQ multiplex PCR, while TCRdb's copy carries only in-frame clones and drops some. For V, J and clone size, that table is used; D and trimming come from the DNA. The profile covers around 63,000 clones, with roughly 83% appearing a single time and around 16% taken by the ten largest. A Seattle source enrolled patients during active infection and followed them longitudinally. CDR1 and CDR2 from the germline V gene are LNHDA and SQIVND (reference sequence). This CDR3 region has 13 residues. Unmatched junction bases numbered 3, after V lost 6 bases and J lost 5 bases.

The chain uses TRBV19 and TRBJ1-5; 8 bases line up with TRBD1. Sequences were obtained from peripheral blood. The receptor was derived from a man between 60 and 75 years old with COVID-19, enrolled during active disease. CDR3 nucleotide sequence: TGTGCCAGTAGGGACAGGGTCTATCAGCCCCAGCATTTT. It specifies CASRDRVYQPQHF.